This entry features one TCR beta chain sequence. Its specific antigen is unknown. Within one base of it there is no much larger clone, and no base qualities were kept. The method behind the library was the immunoSEQ multiplex PCR assay. The multiplex PCR relied on a mix of 60 forward primers for TCR Vbeta segments and 13 reverse primers for TCR Jbeta segments. Amplification of the CDR3 region of rearranged TCR beta genes was performed with a multiplex PCR assay on genomic DNA. The Illumina HiSeq System was used to sequence the amplified TCR beta libraries as 87-base-pair reads. The source study handled its data this way. A later analysis tallied 70 million to 100 million unique TCR beta chains across the 640 or so repertoires, and around 12 million of those chains were shared by two or more donors. A nearest-neighbor algorithm error-corrected the raw reads and collapsed the reads into unique sequences, merging closely related sequences to remove PCR and sequencing errors. V, D and J gene segments were assigned by aligning CDR3 sequences to IMGT reference sequences. For a sequence to be retained, a match of at least six nucleotides to both a V gene segment and a J gene segment was required. Rearrangements were classified as productive when the CDR3 lacked stop codons and remained in frame with V and J, and all other rearrangements were classified as non-productive. CDR3 was defined according to IMGT convention as the region running from the second conserved V-encoded cysteine to the conserved J-encoded phenylalanine. In an earlier analysis of roughly 580 of the donors, sequences lacking an unambiguous match to a single V gene segment were excluded. In an earlier analysis of some 590 of the donors, V segments were called functional above 56.7% productive rearrangements and were called segregating when the between-donor standard deviation exceeded 5%. A statistical classification framework was developed to diagnose cytomegalovirus status using the catalog of TCR beta chain sequences. In a later analysis, TCR nucleotide sequences were compared against IMGT/GENE-DB human TR gene sequences so that V and J genes could be assigned. Using the TCRdist pipeline, a later analysis assigned CDR3 sequences along with most-parsimonious VDJ recombination scenarios. A later analysis defined each TCR beta chain by its CDR3 amino acid sequence plus V-gene family, and excluded reads lacking a unique V-gene family. A later analysis removed 450 to 600 highly shared, low-generation-probability nucleotide sequences to deal with suspected cross-contamination and a sequencing artifact. In a later analysis, a clonal expansion index was calculated for each public chain from normalized within-repertoire ranks of inferred template counts. In a later analysis, generation probabilities were computed using a VDJ recombination model fitted to out-of-frame rearrangements, and the results were checked against IGoR. A later analysis scored TCR-TCR, TCR-HLA and TCR-CMV co-occurrence with hypergeometric tests, applying a repertoire-size bias correction to TCR pairs. A later analysis estimated false discovery rates by permuting HLA or CMV assignments 20 times. In a later analysis, co-occurring TCRs were grouped with DBSCAN, and TCRdist sequence similarity was added when clustering was performed within HLA-allele-positive subsets. For co-occurrence clustering, repertoires with fewer than 30,000 or more than 120,000 public chains were excluded, along with roughly 5 repertoires with anomalous nucleotide sharing. Entries here come from immuneACCESS through TCRdb and include only in-frame sequences with V and J called. Some clones fail to appear in such tables; in the studies checked, an unresolved V gene covers under half of the shortfall, and the cause of the remainder is unknown. V, J and clone size reflect that table, while D and trimming were determined from the DNA. This sample comprises around 150,000 clones, roughly 71% of them detected only once. The top ten hold 7% to 9% of the sample.

These data originate in a study of cytomegalovirus exposure and HLA in healthy donors (dated by TCRdb to the late 2010s). General notes on the study: According to an earlier analysis of a few hundred of the donors, about 179 million T cells yielded roughly 110 million unique TCR beta sequences and around 300 Gb of sequence data. A later genetic analysis used genome-wide SNP genotypes for about 55% of the 666 donors, treating that subset as a discovery cohort. The aim of the study was to test whether cataloging public T cell receptors could identify signatures of past pathogen exposure. Using immunosequencing, the study profiled T cell repertoires from 640 or so subjects and related those repertoires to cytomegalovirus serostatus. The later analysis used no new phenotypic data to find candidate immune exposures, relying instead on TCR beta sequences and their occurrence across donors. Typing coverage varied by locus: about 629-630 donors for A, B, C, DRB1 and DQB1; about 520 for DQA1; around 570 for DPA1; approximately 470 for DPB1. An earlier analysis of some 500 of the donors used high-throughput TCR beta sequencing to judge whether each TCR beta V gene segment behaved as functional or pseudogenic. Alongside the repertoire data, information on donor age, sex, ethnicity and CMV serostatus was compiled. Roughly 300 gigabases of sequencing data and roughly 90 million unique TCR sequences were included in an early release covering about 620 HLA-typed donors. Four to six DR-DQ haplotypes were handled as single units for association and clustering, since linkage in the cohort was strong. A later analysis re-examined previously published TCR beta repertoires from about 700 donors and added high-resolution HLA genotyping to investigate patterns of TCR occurrence. Along with the approximately 600-subject first cohort, a separate validation cohort of over a hundred different subjects was used. Class I and class II HLA loci were covered by the typing at four-digit resolution. The study combined high-throughput TCR immunosequencing, statistical association of individual TCRs with disease status, and machine learning to predict cytomegalovirus infection status. Every repertoire in the discovery cohort had been generated on one and the same sequencing platform. Of the roughly 400 genotyped donors, more than 75% were placed in the genetic ancestry cluster associated with self-reported Caucasian donors. Across around 400 genotyped donors of the cohort, an average of about 240,000 unique TCR beta nucleotide sequences per donor were sequenced, and around 20% of those sequences were non-productive. Results the study describes overall, beyond this receptor: Most TCR sequences were observed very rarely across donors, whereas some public TCRs were present in many individuals. In a later analysis, more than 15,000 TCR beta sequences were associated with specific HLA alleles at a false discovery rate of 0.05. In a later analysis, HLA-associated TCR beta chains showed more clonal expansion and lower generation probabilities than non-associated chains that were equally common. An association between a missense DCLRE1C variant and V-gene and J-gene trimming of TCR beta chains was found in a later genetic analysis and replicated in an independent cohort. The authors suggested that the approach could potentially be extended to other disease states and immunological phenotypes. According to a later analysis, most CMV-associated TCR beta chains appeared to be HLA-restricted, and the HLA associations seemed to be driven largely by CMV exposure. Cytomegalovirus status was reported to be diagnosed by the classifier with high specificity and sensitivity in both the original and validation cohorts. Some IMGT-functional V segments, including TRBV6-2 and TRBV6-3, could not be told apart with the 87-base-pair reads, so those segments were excluded. Presence/absence analyses assumed roughly uniform sequencing depth across donors, an assumption that may not hold. In a later genetic analysis, fewer N-insertions in productive TCRs were reported among donors in an Asian-associated ancestry cluster than the approximately 710-donor mean. When HLA alleles, especially DR and DQ, strongly co-occurred, TCR associations were difficult to assign to individual alleles. A cluster of highly shared sequence variants was judged likely to be a technical artifact of the sequencing pipeline. In the study, approximately 150 TCR beta chains were listed as associated with cytomegalovirus. According to a later analysis, TCR association rates differed among HLA loci, with DRB1 alleles showing the most associated TCRs and HLA-C alleles showing the fewest. A further reported finding was that TCR beta sequences accurately predicted the HLA-A and HLA-B alleles for most subjects in the first cohort. Because counts were too low, seventeen rarely observed V segments, including chromosome 9 orphons, were excluded from the earlier analysis of 500 to 700 of the donors. According to a later analysis, parvovirus B19, influenza, CMV and Epstein-Barr virus appeared linked to several top co-occurrence clusters. In an earlier analysis of 500 to 650 of the donors, most TCR beta V segments appeared in productive rearrangements about 87% or about 30% of the time, broadly matching IMGT annotations. For the cohort, immune exposure information was limited to CMV serostatus. The cohort was sequenced for TCR beta chains only, and without alpha or paired-chain data the features that could be detected were limited. HLA typing was unavailable for some donors at each locus, so association tests used only the typed subset. Three of the identified cytomegalovirus-associated TCR beta chains were confirmed in vitro to be specific for cytomegalovirus antigens. Linkage disequilibrium might explain the correlated functional status among segregating V segments, but an unknown experimental factor could not be ruled out.

The cohort comprised some 680 healthy bone marrow donors. Cohort members were all nominally healthy when sampled, although unrecorded immune exposures were likely present. The donor tested CMV seropositive, placing the donor among the roughly 300 seropositive members of the cohort. Every donor gave a peripheral blood sample, and the peripheral blood mononuclear cells from that sample were used for TCR beta sequencing. The Qiagen DNeasy Blood Extraction Kit was used to extract genomic DNA from the blood cell samples. Per the germline V gene, SGHRS is the CDR1 and YFSETQ is the CDR2. The CDR3 goes from the cysteine to the phenylalanine over 14 residues. Of the read, only the CDR3 DNA is kept; its 42 bases are in frame from base 1. The germline V and J ends show losses of 5 bases and 1 base respectively, and no gene match explains 6 bases of the junction.

The sample comprised PBMCs. The clonotype comes from a male donor in good health and CMV-seropositive. The rearranged chain carries TRBV5-1 and TRBJ2-7; the junction holds 7 bases that match TRBD1. Read as DNA, the sequence is TGCGCCAGCAGGCAAAGACAGGGTTCCTACGAGCAGTACTTC. It is translated as CASRQRQGSYEQYF.